This T cell receptor (beta chain) was identified during a study of T-cell memory formation after mild COVID-19. Study context: TCR clusters were mostly donor specific.

The CDR3 contains 13 residues. From germline, CDR1 is SGHNT and CDR2 YYREEE (reference sequence). Trimming cost V 5 bases and J 3 bases, with 9 bases left between them. This clonotype was seen only a few times. TCRdb processed the 5' RACE reads anew with MiXCR; each CDR3 protein has one entry. The sample consists of about 16,000 distinct CDR3 sequences, approximately 23% of them appearing once. The rearrangement links TRBV5-4 to TRBJ1-5, with D maybe TRBD1 (5 bases). This clonotype was sampled from a man aged 18 to 30 who had mild COVID-19 (a few samples of this study predate the infection). Cell type and time point are not known. Sequencing was carried out using PBMCs or a T cell subset sorted from them (not recorded which). The CDR3 region is CASRQEHNQPQHF. The CDR3 DNA sequence: TGTGCCAGCAGACAGGAACACAATCAGCCCCAGCATTTT.